The sample holds one count of the clone carrying this TCR beta chain. Clones were sequenced by immunoSEQ multiplex PCR, and TCRdb holds only the in-frame ones, with some missing. The sample comprises 8,500 to 13,000 clones, 79% of which are singletons, and about a third rests with the top ten. These data are taken from a study of somatic mutations in cytotoxic T cells in rheumatoid arthritis. CDR1 is SEHNR, CDR2 FQNEAQ, per germline (reference sequence). Trimming stripped 6 bases from V and 0 bases from J, with 9 bases between. This CDR3 contains 15 residues. The material sequenced was CD8+ T cells sorted from blood. This sequence was found in an adult with rheumatoid arthritis. The V gene is TRBV7-9, the J gene TRBJ2-6; weak D call: TRBD1 (5 bases). CDR3 sequence: CASSSRDSGANVLTF. The CDR3 DNA is TGTGCCAGCAGTTCCAGGGACTCTGGGGCCAACGTCCTGACTTTC.